Below, 9 T cell receptor beta chains from the same sample are listed, as sequenced in a study of blood T cell repertoires in COVID-19. Method: immunoSEQ multiplex PCR; TCRdb's copy keeps in-frame clones and lacks some. The sample has about 380,000 clones; roughly 87% are singletons. Source material: PBMCs or T cells enriched from blood (not recorded which). The receptors were sampled from a young woman who had recovered from COVID-19.

The J gene is TRBJ2-1, the V gene TRBV28; D is unresolved. Germline V gene data show CDR1 as MDHEN and CDR2 as SYDVKM. This CDR3 has 14 residues. The V gene lost 8 bases and the J gene lost 0 bases, with 11 bases spanning the gap. The CDR3 sequence is CASFSTSSYNEQFF. Written as DNA, the CDR3 is TGTGCCAGCTTTTCCACAAGCTCCTACAATGAGCAGTTCTTC.

V gene TRBV7-2 combines with J gene TRBJ1-1; D is unclear. Trimming pared 7 bases from V and 2 bases from J, leaving 14 bases between. Germline CDR1 SGHTA, CDR2 FQGNSA. The CDR3 has 14 amino acids. CDR3 loop: CASTPSLLNTEAFF. The CDR3 DNA is TGTGCCAGCACCCCCAGTTTGCTTAACACTGAAGCTTTCTTT.

The chain links TRBV5-1 to TRBJ1-5; a weak D match, TRBD1 (6 bases). The CDR3 extends over 16 amino acids. In germline, CDR1 is SGHRS, CDR2 YFSETQ. Trimming removed 0 bases from V and 0 bases from J, with 10 bases in between. CDR3 sequence (DNA): TGCGCCAGCAGCTTGGATCCGGACAGTAGCAATCAGCCCCAGCATTTT. It translates to CASSLDPDSSNQPQHF.

CDR3 in amino acids: CASRGNTGNEQFF. The CDR3, as DNA: TGTGCCAGCAGGGGTAACACAGGCAATGAGCAGTTCTTC. The chain combines TRBV2 with TRBJ2-1, with D tentatively TRBD1 (5 bases). The CDR3 runs to 13 residues. Trimming removed 6 bases at V and 6 bases at J, with 12 bases between. CDR1 SNHLY and CDR2 FYNNEI come from the germline V gene.

For this clone: Germline is not matched at one junction end, which may reflect a read error. The rearrangement uses TRBV24-1 and TRBJ2-3; TRBD1 matches at 9 bases. This CDR3 is built from 15 residues. Germline lookup yields CDR1 KGHDR and CDR2 SFDVKD. This CDR3 reads CATSEPGQGRDMQYF. The CDR3 DNA reads TGTGCCACCAGTGAACCGGGACAGGGCCGGGATATGCAGTATTTT.

J is TRBJ1-1 and V is TRBV12-5; TRBD1 matches 11 bases. Unmatched junction bases numbered 8, after V lost 6 bases and J lost 5 bases. This CDR3 region has 15 residues. CDR1 LGHNT and CDR2 FRNRAP come from the germline V gene. The CDR3 loop reads CASGRRTGGGTEAFF. The DNA of the CDR3 is TGTGCTAGTGGCCGGAGGACAGGGGGCGGAACTGAAGCTTTCTTT.

V and J are TRBV3-1 (or the pseudogene TRBV3-2) and TRBJ1-1, with D possibly TRBD1 on 5 matching bases. CDR1 LGHDT and CDR2 YNNKEL come from the germline V gene (reference sequence). The CDR3 is made up of 14 amino acids. V was shortened by 4 bases and J by 1 base, with 10 bases between the two germline ends. The CDR3 protein is CASSPGHKNTEAFF. The DNA for the CDR3 is TGTGCCAGCAGCCCTGGACACAAGAACACTGAAGCTTTCTTT.

This clone is a singleton in its sample. The rearrangement uses TRBV6-6 and TRBJ1-2, with TRBD1 matching over 7 bases. The germline CDR1 and CDR2 sequences are MNHNY and SVGAGI (reference sequence). The CDR3 consists of 15 residues. The V and J ends lost 2 bases and 7 bases, in that order; junction bases with no gene match: 10. This chain's CDR3 is CASSYPGTERGGYTF. CDR3 sequence (DNA): TGTGCCAGCAGTTACCCTGGGACAGAGAGAGGTGGCTACACCTTC.

V is TRBV6-5 and J is TRBJ1-1, with 8 positions matching TRBD1. V was pared by 7 bases and J by 5 bases, with 12 bases of the junction left unmatched. This CDR3 contains 15 residues. CDR1 is MNHEY, CDR2 SVGAGI, per germline. The CDR3 reads CASTEQGGWGTEAFF. In nucleotides, the CDR3 is TGTGCCAGCACCGAACAGGGGGGATGGGGGACTGAAGCTTTCTTT.